Below, 18 T cell receptor beta chains from the same sample are listed, as sequenced in a study of beta chain features in type 1 diabetes. Expressed TCRB transcripts were sequenced because the isolated RNA had all been reverse transcribed beforehand. The method was immunoSEQ multiplex PCR; TCRdb's version includes in-frame clones alone and lacks a portion of them. Of hundreds of thousands of clones in the sample, 30% were seen once. The specimen sequenced was naive CD4+ T cells from blood. All receptors come from a man aged 18 to 30 in good health.

The gene calls are TRBV9 and TRBJ2-4, with 7 positions matching TRBD2. Germline CDR1 is SGDLS and CDR2 is YYNGEE. The CDR3 is made up of 14 amino acids. Trimming cost V 6 bases and J 0 bases; bases outside gene matches: 3. Here the CDR3 reads CASTSGVAKNIQYF. The DNA for the CDR3 is TGTGCCAGCACGAGCGGGGTAGCCAAAAACATTCAGTACTTC. Variable domain in full (rest from reference TRBV9 and TRBJ2-4): DSGVTQTPKHLITATGQRVTLRCSPRSGDLSVYWYQQSLDQGLQFLIQYYNGEERAKGNILERFSAQQFPDLHSELNLSSLELGDSALYFCASTSGVAKNIQYFGAGTRLSVL.

The chain has TRBV6-6 and TRBJ2-3, with no clear D. CDR3 length: 16 amino acids. V lost 1 base and J lost 0, with 11 bases in between. CDR1 and CDR2 from the germline V gene are MNHNY and SVGAGI (reference sequence). Here the CDR3 reads CASSYLVDPSTDTQYF. The CDR3 DNA reads TGTGCCAGCAGTTACTTGGTAGACCCTAGCACAGATACGCAGTATTTT.

The chain employs TRBV29-1 and TRBJ2-3; the D is unclear. Germline V lookup: CDR1 SQVTM, CDR2 ANQGSEA. V lost 2 bases and J lost 7, with 22 bases in between. This CDR3 has 16 amino acids. CDR3 amino acids: CSVESLQQFIEYTQYF. The CDR3 DNA follows: TGCAGCGTTGAATCCCTCCAGCAGTTCATAGAGTATACGCAGTATTTT.

The gene calls are TRBV9 and TRBJ2-6; D is undetermined. The length of the CDR3 is 14 residues. CDR1 is SGDLS and CDR2 is YYNGEE in the germline V gene. Trimming took 1 base from V and 4 from J, leaving 6 bases between them. The CDR3 spells CASSVLSGANVLTF. CDR3 sequence (DNA): TGTGCCAGCAGCGTATTGTCCGGGGCCAACGTCCTGACTTTC.

V gene TRBV30 combines with J gene TRBJ1-3, with 7 bases identical to TRBD1. Trimming removed 2 bases from V and 5 bases from J; junction bases left unmatched: 9. Germline V lookup: CDR1 GTSNPN, CDR2 SVGIG (reference sequence). This CDR3 spans 15 amino acids. CDR3: CAWSIRQGNRNTIYF. The CDR3 nucleotides read TGTGCCTGGAGTATCCGACAGGGTAACAGAAACACCATATATTTT.

The CDR3 sequence is CAWSVGGLAGETQYF. The DNA of the CDR3 is TGTGCCTGGAGTGTAGGCGGTCTAGCGGGAGAGACCCAGTACTTC. The chain has TRBV30 and TRBJ2-5; 8 positions match TRBD2. The V and J ends lost 0 bases and 4 bases, in that order; junction bases with no gene match: 7. This CDR3 is built from 15 residues. CDR1 and CDR2 (germline): GTSNPN, SVGIG (reference sequence). The variable domain in full, completed from reference TRBV30 and TRBJ2-5, reads SQTIHQWPATLVQPVGSPLSLECTVEGTSNPNLYWYRQAAGRGLQLLFYSVGIGQISSEVPQNLSASRPQDRQFILSSKKLLLSDSGFYLCAWSVGGLAGETQYFGPGTRLLVL.

The V gene is TRBV6-5, the J gene TRBJ2-5; unclear D gene. The V gene's germline CDR1 is MNHEY and CDR2 SVGAGI. Deletions cut 2 bases from V and 5 bases from J, with 9 bases between. The CDR3 extends over 13 amino acids. This CDR3 reads CASSYGGGETQYF. The CDR3 bases are TGTGCCAGCAGTTACGGTGGTGGTGAGACCCAGTACTTC.

The chain joins TRBV6-1 to TRBJ2-1; TRBD2 is a possible D gene (5 bases). Trimming took off 5 bases at V and 6 bases at J, with 14 bases between the two ends. CDR1 is MNHNS and CDR2 is SASEGT in the germline V gene. The CDR3 is 14 residues long. The CDR3 spells CASSQERFSNEQFF. The CDR3 DNA sequence: TGTGCCAGCAGTCAAGAGCGGTTTTCCAATGAGCAGTTCTTC.

This clone occurred a few times. In nucleotides, the CDR3 is TGTGCCTGGAGTAAGGGGGTCAACACTGAAGCTTTCTTT. Its translation is CAWSKGVNTEAFF. This chain uses TRBV30 with TRBJ1-1; D is possibly TRBD1 (6 bases). Trimming took 2 bases from V and 2 from J, leaving 9 bases between them. The germline V gene encodes CDR1 GTSNPN and CDR2 SVGIG (reference sequence). This CDR3 contains 13 residues.

The rearrangement uses TRBV25-1 and TRBJ2-2; 10 nucleotides align to TRBD1. The V gene end was trimmed by 6 bases and the J gene end by 7 bases; junction bases not matched to a gene: 11. Germline assignment: CDR1 MGHDK and CDR2 SYGVNS. The CDR3 is made up of 16 amino acids. The CDR3: CASSDRTGGIVGELFF. The CDR3, as DNA: TGTGCCAGCAGCGACCGGACAGGGGGTATCGTCGGGGAGCTGTTTTTT.

This chain joins TRBV23-1 and TRBJ2-7, with D perhaps being TRBD1 or TRBD2 (5 bases each). TRBV23-1 falls under the ORF class, with uncertain function. V shed 1 base and J shed 4 bases, with 5 bases lying between them. The CDR3 spans 12 residues. In DNA form, the CDR3 reads TGCGCCAGCAGTCAATGGGGGTACGAGCAGTACTTC. Residues: CASSQWGYEQYF.

Here the CDR3 DNA reads TGTGCCAGCAGCCAAGATCTGAGTGGATGGAAGACCCAGTACTTC. It codes for CASSQDLSGWKTQYF. The V gene is TRBV14, the J gene TRBJ2-5; D unclear. Germline V gives CDR1 SGHDN, CDR2 FVKESK. V was shortened by 0 bases and J by 6 bases, with 14 bases between the two germline ends. The CDR3 is made up of 15 amino acids. Filled out from reference TRBV14 and TRBJ2-5, the complete variable domain reads EAGVTQFPSHSVIEKGQTVTLRCDPISGHDNLYWYRRVMGKEIKFLLHFVKESKQDESGMPNNRFLAERTGGTYSTLKVQPAELEDSGVYFCASSQDLSGWKTQYFGPGTRLLVL.

J is TRBJ2-5 and V is TRBV27, with 9 bases fitting TRBD2. CDR1 MNHEY and CDR2 SMNVEV come from the germline V gene (reference sequence). Losses at the gene ends were 5 bases for V and 3 bases for J; bases not matched to a gene: 4. CDR3 size: 14 residues. In DNA, the CDR3 is TGTGCCAGCAGTCTTCTAGCGGGGAAAGAGACCCAGTACTTC. It translates to CASSLLAGKETQYF.

The chain is built from TRBV7-9 and TRBJ2-1; 10 positions match TRBD2. There are 16 residues in the CDR3. The germline CDR1 and CDR2 sequences are SEHNR and FQNEAQ (reference sequence). The ends lost 6 bases at V and 7 bases at J; junction bases unmatched: 12. CDR3 nucleotide sequence: TGTGCCAGCAGAGGTTTGCTAGCGGGGGCTTTGAATGAGCAGTTCTTC. It encodes CASRGLLAGALNEQFF.

The CDR3 here is CASSRPRSEQYF. The CDR3 DNA is TGTGCCAGCAGCCGACCGAGAAGCGAGCAGTACTTC. V usage is TRBV7-2 and J usage is TRBJ2-7; D remains ambiguous. The germline V and J ends were trimmed by 5 bases and 6 bases, with 11 bases remaining between them. This CDR3 has 12 amino acids. Germline V gene data show CDR1 as SGHTA and CDR2 as FQGNSA.

J is TRBJ2-1 and V is TRBV18; 7 nucleotides agree with TRBD2. CDR3 length equals 15 residues. Trimming at V came to 0 bases and at J to 10 bases, leaving 9 bases not matched to a gene. Germline CDR1 reads KGHSH; CDR2 reads LQKENI. The CDR3 loop is CASSPPDGLEGEQFF. In nucleotides, the CDR3 is TGTGCCAGCTCACCACCAGACGGACTAGAAGGCGAGCAGTTCTTC.

This chain connects TRBV9 to TRBJ1-2; no reliable D call. The CDR3 consists of 14 residues. Trimming took 0 bases from V and 0 from J, leaving 6 bases between them. CDR1 is SGDLS and CDR2 is YYNGEE in the germline V gene. The CDR3 DNA reads as TGTGCCAGCAGCGTAGATTCGGCTAACTATGGCTACACCTTC. This sequence encodes CASSVDSANYGYTF.

This clone showed up just a few times. The rearrangement links TRBV10-3 to TRBJ2-2; no definite D call. CDR3 length: 13 amino acids. Deletions cut 4 bases from V and 7 bases from J, with 10 bases between. Germline loops: CDR1 ENHRY, CDR2 SYGVKD. CDR3 DNA sequence: TGTGCCATCAGTGGGCTAGGCGGCGGGGAGCTGTTTTTT. Protein product: CAISGLGGGELFF.